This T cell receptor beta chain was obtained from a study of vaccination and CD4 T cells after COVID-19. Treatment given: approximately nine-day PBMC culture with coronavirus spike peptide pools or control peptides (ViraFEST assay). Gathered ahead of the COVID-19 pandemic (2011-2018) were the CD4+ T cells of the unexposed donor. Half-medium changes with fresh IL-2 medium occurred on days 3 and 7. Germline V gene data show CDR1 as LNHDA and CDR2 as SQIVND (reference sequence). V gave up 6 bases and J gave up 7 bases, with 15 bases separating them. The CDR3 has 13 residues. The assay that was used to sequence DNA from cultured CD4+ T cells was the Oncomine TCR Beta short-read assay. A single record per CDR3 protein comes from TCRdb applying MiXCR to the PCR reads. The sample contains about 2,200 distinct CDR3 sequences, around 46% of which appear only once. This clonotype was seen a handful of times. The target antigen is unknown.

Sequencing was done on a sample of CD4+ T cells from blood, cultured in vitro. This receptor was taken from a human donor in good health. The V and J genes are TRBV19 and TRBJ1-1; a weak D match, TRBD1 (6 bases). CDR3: CASSLPRQDEAFF. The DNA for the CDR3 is TGTGCCAGTAGCCTACCTAGACAGGATGAAGCTTTCTTT. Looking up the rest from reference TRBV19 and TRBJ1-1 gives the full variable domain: DGGITQSPKYLFRKEGQNVTLSCEQNLNHDAMYWYRQDPGQGLRLIYYSQIVNDFQKGDIAEGYSVSREKKESFPLTVTSAQKNPTAFYLCASSLPRQDEAFFGQGTRLTVV.